Sequencing of this T cell receptor (beta chain) was carried out in a study of T cell responses to AZD1222 COVID-19 vaccine. Broader study findings: The study identified only five to seven AZD1222 recipients as seropositive at baseline. Clonal diversity was possibly underestimated, and white British individuals and females predominated among donors.

The J segment lost 6 bases and the V segment lost 5 bases, leaving 4 bases of the junction unmatched. Germline V lookup: CDR1 ENHRY, CDR2 SYGVKD. This CDR3 contains 13 residues. Produced via immunoSEQ multiplex PCR; TCRdb's table is partial and in-frame only. The table includes around 120,000 clones, just over 85% detected once. In regard to this clone: What it binds is unknown.

The receptor was derived from an adult in good health. The chain combines TRBV10-3 with TRBJ2-7, with 10 bases matching TRBD1. Sequencing was performed on peripheral blood, taken on day 0 of MenACWY control vaccination. CDR3 sequence: CAISTTGGGEQYF. CDR3 DNA: TGTGCCATCAGTACGACAGGGGGCGGCGAGCAGTACTTC.